These 15 T cell receptor beta chains originate from one sample sequenced in a study of blood T cell repertoires in COVID-19. TCRdb's copy holds only in-frame clones and misses some; the assay was immunoSEQ multiplex PCR. The table records over 120,000 clones, 86% of them present only once. The specimen sequenced was PBMCs or T cells enriched from blood (not recorded which). These receptors were obtained from a man in his fifties who had recovered from COVID-19.

This chain connects TRBV7-6 to TRBJ1-1, with TRBD1 identical over 8 bases. V shed 0 bases, J shed 5 bases, and the junction held 8 bases outside the gene matches. The germline V gene encodes CDR1 SGHVS and CDR2 FNYEAQ. The CDR3 covers 16 residues. The CDR3 region is CASSLAYRGRDTEAFF. As DNA, the CDR3 is TGTGCCAGCAGCTTAGCCTACAGGGGGAGGGATACTGAAGCTTTCTTT.

This chain links TRBV12-2 with TRBJ2-7; the D call in the table, TRBD1, was not verified against the DNA. TRBV12-2 is recorded as a pseudogene. The CDR3 totals 16 residues. The DNA of the CDR3 is TGTGCAAGTCGCCCACCCCGGGGACAGGGGGCCTACGAGCAGTACGTC. It translates to CASRPPRGQGAYEQYV.

This clone has just a few counts. A junction end diverges from the germline sequence, so it may reflect a read error. V is TRBV15 and J is TRBJ1-2; tentatively, D is TRBD1 (6 bases). The CDR3 is 13 residues long. Looked up from germline, CDR1 is LNHNV and CDR2 is YYDKDF (reference sequence). The CDR3 bases are TGTGCCACCAGCAGAGCCCAAACAGGGTTTCTTGCCTTC. It encodes CATSRAQTGFLAF.

CDR3 residues: CASSLFGTTTYGYTF. CDR3 nucleotide sequence: TGTGCCAGCAGTTTATTCGGGACAACGACCTATGGCTACACCTTC. The V and J genes are TRBV28 and TRBJ1-2; D is possibly TRBD1 (6 bases). Trimming took off 1 base at V and 4 bases at J, with 13 bases between the two ends. Looked up from germline, CDR1 is MDHEN and CDR2 is SYDVKM. The CDR3 has 15 amino acids.

The rearrangement uses TRBV5-1 and TRBJ1-1, with a possible D match to TRBD1 (6 bases). The CDR3 is made up of 14 amino acids. V lost 1 base to trimming and J lost 9 bases, with 16 bases between them. CDR1 is SGHRS and CDR2 is YFSETQ in the germline V gene. CDR3 DNA: TGCGCCAGCAGCTTGCAGGGGCCGTGGGGGAAAGCTTTCTTT. This encodes CASSLQGPWGKAFF.

The V and J genes are TRBV5-4 and TRBJ2-7; 11 nucleotides align to TRBD1. With 5 bases clipped from V and 2 bases from J, the junction kept 3 bases outside the gene matches. Germline lookup yields CDR1 SGHNT and CDR2 YYREEE (reference sequence). The CDR3 contains 14 residues. The CDR3: CASRKGQGAYEQYF. The CDR3, as DNA: TGTGCCAGCAGAAAGGGACAGGGGGCCTACGAGCAGTACTTC.

This chain uses TRBV4-1 with TRBJ2-3; maybe TRBD2 (5 bases). CDR1 and CDR2 (germline): MGHRA, YSYEKL. The ends were cut back, 0 bases at V and 3 bases at J, with 16 bases in the middle. The CDR3 has 17 residues. CDR3 in DNA: TGCGCCAGCAGCCAAGATTATATTCGGGGATCGACAGATACGCAGTATTTT. This translates into CASSQDYIRGSTDTQYF.

The V call is TRBV6-5, the J call TRBJ1-2; perhaps TRBD1 as D (6 bases). Germline lookup yields CDR1 MNHEY and CDR2 SVGAGI. Trimming cost V 6 bases and J 4 bases, with 12 bases left between them. There are 13 residues in the CDR3. CDR3 sequence reads: CASSSRGFYGYTF. The CDR3 coding sequence is TGTGCCAGCAGCAGCAGGGGATTCTATGGCTACACCTTC.

The gene calls are TRBV25-1 and TRBJ1-4; TRBD1 is a possible D gene (6 bases). Trimming pared 1 base from V and 10 bases from J, leaving 13 bases between. This CDR3 has 14 residues. Germline assignment: CDR1 MGHDK and CDR2 SYGVNS. The CDR3 protein is CASSEWGPLGKLFF. CDR3 bases: TGTGCCAGCAGTGAATGGGGGCCACTTGGAAAACTGTTTTTT. The variable domain in full, completed from reference TRBV25-1 and TRBJ1-4, reads EADIYQTPRYLVIGTGKKITLECSQTMGHDKMYWYQQDPGMELHLIHYSYGVNSTEKGDLSSESTVSRIRTEHFPLTLESARPSHTSQYLCASSEWGPLGKLFFGSGTQLSVL.

This chain connects TRBV20-1 to TRBJ1-2; TRBD1 matches 7 bases. Germline V lookup: CDR1 DFQATT, CDR2 SNEGSKA (reference sequence). The CDR3 is 11 amino acids. The J segment lost 5 bases and the V segment lost 6 bases, leaving 3 bases of the junction unmatched. The CDR3 bases are TGCAGTGCGACGGGACAGTATGGCTACACCTTC. Protein product: CSATGQYGYTF.

The rearrangement links TRBV9 to TRBJ2-4, with 7 bases matching TRBD2. Trimming took 3 bases from V and 0 from J; bases not matched to a gene: 12. The CDR3 consists of 18 residues. Germline V CDR1 and CDR2: SGDLS, YYNGEE. The CDR3 DNA reads as TGTGCCAGCAGCGATCCCGGGGAGGGGTTCTTAGCCAAAAACATTCAGTACTTC. This codes for CASSDPGEGFLAKNIQYF.

The chain is built from TRBV21-1 and TRBJ2-3; the D call in the table, TRBD1, was not verified against the DNA. TRBV21-1 is deemed a pseudogene. The CDR3 consists of 14 residues. In DNA, the CDR3 is TGTGCCAGCAACCAACAGGGGCGGGAAGATACGCAGTATTTT. This codes for CASNQQGREDTQYF.

The V call is TRBV7-9, the J call TRBJ2-5; 7 nucleotides line up with TRBD2. Germline lookup yields CDR1 SEHNR and CDR2 FQNEAQ (reference sequence). The V gene end was trimmed by 5 bases and the J gene end by 5 bases; junction bases not matched to a gene: 8. The length of the CDR3 is 14 residues. The CDR3 is CASSPPGGGETQYF. The CDR3, as DNA: TGTGCCAGCAGCCCACCGGGGGGAGGGGAGACCCAGTACTTC.

V and J are TRBV11-3 and TRBJ2-1, with TRBD2 identical over 8 bases. With V trimmed by 5 bases and J by 9 bases, 6 bases remained unmatched. CDR3 size: 13 residues. Germline V gene sequence: CDR1 SGHNT, CDR2 YENEEA. CDR3 bases: TGTGCCAGCAGCCTCGGGGGGGGCGGTGAGCAGTTCTTC. Translation gives CASSLGGGGEQFF.

This clone was seen only once. V and J are TRBV2 and TRBJ2-5; TRBD2 matches at 12 bases. Germline CDR1 is SNHLY and CDR2 is FYNNEI. After removal of 6 bases from V and 1 base from J, the junction contained 6 bases not matched to a gene. The CDR3 covers 16 residues. The CDR3 nucleotides read TGTGCCAGCAGAAGAACTAGCGGGGGGCTCCAAGAGACCCAGTACTTC. It yields the protein CASRRTSGGLQETQYF.